Below, 14 T cell receptor beta chains from the same sample are listed, as sequenced in a study of technical replicates of blood from a handful of donors. The repertoire was sequenced with immunoSEQ multiplex PCR; TCRdb's copy has only in-frame clones and lacks some. The repertoire holds 80,000 or so clones, roughly 98% seen once, with 0.2% to 0.25% in the top ten. The sequenced sample consisted of T cells isolated from PBMCs. Source of these receptors: a human donor in good health.

The genes are TRBV29-1 and TRBJ2-1; 8 bases align to TRBD1. The CDR3 has 12 amino acids. After removal of 8 bases from V and 4 bases from J, the junction contained 4 bases not matched to a gene. Per the germline V gene, CDR1 is SQVTM and CDR2 is ANQGSEA. The CDR3 reads CSYDRGYNEQFF. DNA of the CDR3: TGCAGCTACGACAGGGGTTACAATGAGCAGTTCTTC.

The rearrangement uses TRBV7-8 and TRBJ2-4; 11 bases fit TRBD2. This CDR3 is built from 17 residues. V lost 5 bases, J lost 0 bases, and 6 bases stayed unmatched. The germline CDR1 and CDR2 sequences are SGHVS and FQNEAQ. The DNA of the CDR3 is TGTGCCAGCAGCGGGATTAGCGGGAGGGTAGCCAAAAACATTCAGTACTTC. Protein product: CASSGISGRVAKNIQYF.

The chain employs TRBV6-1 and TRBJ2-7; D gene ambiguous. The V gene's germline CDR1 is MNHNS and CDR2 SASEGT. V was clipped by 4 bases and J by 5 bases, with 9 bases between them. This CDR3 spans 12 amino acids. The CDR3 sequence: CASSALLNEQYF. The CDR3 nucleotides are TGTGCCAGCAGTGCCCTACTCAACGAGCAGTACTTC.

The rearrangement uses TRBV7-9 and TRBJ1-2; 11 nucleotides match TRBD1. Germline V gene sequence: CDR1 SEHNR, CDR2 FQNEAQ (reference sequence). The V segment lost 1 base and the J segment 5 bases; nucleotides outside the gene matches: 6. This CDR3 contains 16 residues. The CDR3 protein is CASSLGPGQGEYGYTF. The CDR3 DNA reads as TGTGCCAGCAGCTTAGGACCGGGACAGGGGGAATATGGCTACACCTTC.

The V and J genes are TRBV7-3 and TRBJ2-3, with 10 bases fitting TRBD1. The CDR3 extends over 15 amino acids. The germline V gene has CDR1 SGHTA and CDR2 FQGTGA. V trimming: 0 bases; J trimming: 10 bases; junction bases outside the gene matches: 7. The CDR3 protein is CASSLTDRGRTPQYF. The DNA of the CDR3 is TGTGCCAGCAGCTTAACTGACAGGGGGCGCACCCCGCAGTATTTT.

The chain combines TRBV6-5 with TRBJ2-1; 8 nucleotides match TRBD2. In germline, CDR1 is MNHEY, CDR2 SVGAGI. The CDR3 extends over 16 amino acids. Trimming cost V 0 bases and J 4 bases; bases outside gene matches: 5. This CDR3 reads CASSYSSSGPYNEQFF. DNA for the CDR3: TGTGCCAGCAGTTACTCGTCTAGCGGGCCTTACAATGAGCAGTTCTTC.

CDR3 nucleotide sequence: TGCGCCAGCAGCCAAGATAGCTATGAGCAGTTCTTC. Encoded protein: CASSQDSYEQFF. The J gene is TRBJ2-1, the V gene TRBV4-3; D not resolved. The CDR3 loop spans 12 amino acids. CDR1 and CDR2 from the germline V gene are LGHNA and YSLEER. The V end was cut by 0 bases, the J end by 8 bases, with 5 bases between.

Concerning this clone itself: Other DNA sequences in this specimen translate into the identical CDR3. V is TRBV2 and J is TRBJ1-1; 9 bases map to TRBD1. Germline V gene lookup returns CDR1 SNHLY and CDR2 FYNNEI. The CDR3 contains 14 residues. V shed 5 bases, J shed 2 bases, and the junction held 3 bases outside the gene matches. CDR3 coding DNA: TGTGCCAGCAGTTGGACAGGGGACAACACTGAAGCTTTCTTT. As protein: CASSWTGDNTEAFF. Drawing the rest from reference TRBV2 and TRBJ1-1, the complete variable domain is EPEVTQTPSHQVTQMGQEVILRCVPISNHLYFYWYRQILGQKVEFLVSFYNNEISEKSEIFDDQFSVERPDGSNFTLKIRSTKLEDSAMYFCASSWTGDNTEAFFGQGTRLTVV.

The chain uses TRBV5-1 and TRBJ2-1; 9 bases agree with TRBD2. V shed 0 bases and J 8 bases; nucleotides not matched to a gene: 9. This CDR3 region has 16 residues. Germline CDR1 SGHRS, CDR2 YFSETQ. The CDR3 is CASSLEGREGNDEQFF. CDR3 bases: TGCGCCAGCAGCTTGGAGGGGCGGGAGGGGAACGATGAGCAGTTCTTC.

The V and J genes are TRBV27 and TRBJ2-1; D is perhaps TRBD2 (5 bases). The V end lost 2 bases, the J end lost 7 bases, and 12 bases lay between the germline ends. From germline, CDR1 is MNHEY and CDR2 SMNVEV (reference sequence). CDR3 length: 14 amino acids. The DNA of the CDR3 is TGTGCCAGCAGTTTACTTGCGGGTCAGAATGAGCAGTTCTTC. This sequence encodes CASSLLAGQNEQFF.

The chain joins TRBV5-1 to TRBJ2-5; TRBD2 matches 11 bases. Germline assignment: CDR1 SGHRS and CDR2 YFSETQ. CDR3 length equals 16 residues. V lost 4 bases, J lost 5 bases, and 10 bases stayed unmatched. CDR3 protein: CASSPPVAGGEETQYF. CDR3 nucleotide sequence: TGCGCCAGCAGCCCTCCGGTAGCGGGAGGGGAGGAGACCCAGTACTTC.

As DNA, the CDR3 is TGTGCCAGCGGGAGGGCCTGGGAAACTCTACTCGGGGAGCTGTTTTTT. Encoded protein: CASGRAWETLLGELFF. The V call is TRBV27, the J call TRBJ2-2, with 7 positions matching TRBD2. J was trimmed by 7 bases and V by 8 bases; bases with no gene match: 16. The CDR3 loop spans 16 amino acids. The V gene's germline CDR1 is MNHEY and CDR2 SMNVEV (reference sequence).

The J gene is TRBJ2-7, the V gene TRBV7-3; no reliable D call. This CDR3 comprises 16 residues. Trimming took off 1 base at V and 3 bases at J, with 16 bases between the two ends. CDR1 SGHTA and CDR2 FQGTGA come from the germline V gene. The CDR3 DNA sequence: TGTGCCAGCAGCTTAATCGGAGAAAGAGGTGTCTACGAGCAGTACTTC. Residues: CASSLIGERGVYEQYF.

This chain links TRBV29-1 with TRBJ2-7, with D possibly TRBD1 on 5 matching bases. Germline V lookup: CDR1 SQVTM, CDR2 ANQGSEA. Trimming took off 0 bases at V and 8 bases at J, with 17 bases between the two ends. The CDR3 contains 14 residues. For the CDR3, the DNA is TGCAGCGTTGAAGAACACGACGACAGCCGACAGCAGTACTTC. Protein product: CSVEEHDDSRQQYF.